These 7 T cell receptor beta chains were sequenced from one sample in a study of shared clonotypes between healthy human individuals. Clones were read by immunoSEQ multiplex PCR, and TCRdb kept only the in-frame ones, dropping some. Here the sample spans about 2.3 million clones, less than 95% being singletons. Specimen: naive CD4+ T cells from PBMCs. This sample's subset: CD45RA+ positively selected. These receptors were taken from a man between 18 and 29 years old in good health. Some clones in this sample may be carry-over from other donors' samples.

In regard to this clone: The same CDR3 is also encoded by other DNA sequences in this sample. V is TRBV30 and J is TRBJ2-1; D gene uncertain. The length of the CDR3 is 11 residues. From germline, CDR1 is GTSNPN and CDR2 SVGIG (reference sequence). Trimming removed 1 base from V and 5 bases from J, with 3 bases in between. The DNA for the CDR3 is TGTGCCTGGAGTGGAAACAATGAGCAGTTCTTC. Protein: CAWSGNNEQFF. Looking up the rest from reference TRBV30 and TRBJ2-1 gives the full variable domain: SQTIHQWPATLVQPVGSPLSLECTVEGTSNPNLYWYRQAAGRGLQLLFYSVGIGQISSEVPQNLSASRPQDRQFILSSKKLLLSDSGFYLCAWSGNNEQFFGPGTRLTVL.

The chain combines TRBV5-1 with TRBJ1-1; TRBD1 aligns across 8 bases. CDR1 SGHRS and CDR2 YFSETQ come from the germline V gene. The CDR3 has 14 amino acids. Losses at the gene ends were 6 bases for V and 4 bases for J; bases not matched to a gene: 8. The CDR3 bases are TGCGCCAGCACAACAGGGGGACCGGGCACTGAAGCTTTCTTT. Amino acids: CASTTGGPGTEAFF. The full variable domain, its missing parts supplied by reference TRBV5-1 and TRBJ1-1, is KAGVTQTPRYLIKTRGQQVTLSCSPISGHRSVSWYQQTPGQGLQFLFEYFSETQRNKGNFPGRFSGRQFSNSRSEMNVSTLELGDSALYLCASTTGGPGTEAFFGQGTRLTVV.

V is TRBV5-6 and J is TRBJ1-3, with D unclear. Germline CDR1 reads SGHDT; CDR2 reads YYEEEE. The CDR3 extends over 13 amino acids. The V and J ends lost 2 bases and 7 bases respectively, with 10 bases between them. CDR3 coding DNA: TGTGCCAGCAGCTTCGTTGGGAGTAACACCATATATTTT. This codes for CASSFVGSNTIYF.

J is TRBJ2-1 and V is TRBV18, with TRBD2 matching 9 bases. CDR1 and CDR2 from the germline V gene are KGHSH and LQKENI. The CDR3 sequence is 16 residues long. After removal of 1 base from V and 9 bases from J, the junction contained 10 bases not matched to a gene. This CDR3 reads CASSPLRAGGSGEQFF. The CDR3 DNA sequence: TGTGCCAGCTCACCACTCCGAGCGGGAGGATCGGGTGAGCAGTTCTTC. Combining the CDR3 with reference TRBV18 and TRBJ2-1 gives the whole variable domain NAGVMQNPRHLVRRRGQEARLRCSPMKGHSHVYWYRQLPEEGLKFMVYLQKENIIDESGMPKERFSAEFPKEGPSILRIQQVVRGDSAAYFCASSPLRAGGSGEQFFGPGTRLTVL.

The rearrangement joins TRBV9 to TRBJ2-5; TRBD2 might be the D (6 bases). Trimming stripped 2 bases from V and 2 bases from J, with 19 bases between. The CDR3 runs 17 residues. Germline-derived CDR1 and CDR2 are SGDLS and YYNGEE. Written as DNA, the CDR3 is TGTGCCAGCAGCGTGTCGATAGCGGACGGGGAGCAAGAGACCCAGTACTTC. This sequence encodes CASSVSIADGEQETQYF. The full variable domain, in which reference TRBV9 and TRBJ2-5 provide the parts outside the CDR3, is DSGVTQTPKHLITATGQRVTLRCSPRSGDLSVYWYQQSLDQGLQFLIQYYNGEERAKGNILERFSAQQFPDLHSELNLSSLELGDSALYFCASSVSIADGEQETQYFGPGTRLLVL.

This clone was counted once. The V and J genes are TRBV28 and TRBJ2-5; TRBD1 is a possible D gene (5 bases). CDR1 and CDR2 from the germline V gene are MDHEN and SYDVKM. There are 14 residues in the CDR3. V lost 5 bases and J lost 5, with 15 bases in between. CDR3 DNA sequence: TGTGCCAGCAGTACGACAGCGCTGCGGGAGACCCAGTACTTC. Amino acids: CASSTTALRETQYF.

The CDR3 protein is CAWSSYSGSLTDTQYF. The DNA of the CDR3 is TGTGCCTGGAGTAGCTATAGCGGGAGTCTTACAGATACGCAGTATTTT. This chain links TRBV30 with TRBJ2-3; the match to TRBD2 covers 9 bases. Germline-derived CDR1 and CDR2 are GTSNPN and SVGIG (reference sequence). Trimming at V came to 2 bases and at J to 3 bases, leaving 9 bases not matched to a gene. CDR3 length: 16 residues. The variable domain in full, completed from reference TRBV30 and TRBJ2-3, reads SQTIHQWPATLVQPVGSPLSLECTVEGTSNPNLYWYRQAAGRGLQLLFYSVGIGQISSEVPQNLSASRPQDRQFILSSKKLLLSDSGFYLCAWSSYSGSLTDTQYFGPGTRLTVL.